The clone carrying this T cell receptor beta chain was recorded many times. Its specificity is not known. The data were obtained in a study of identical twins. Overall study results and limits: Twin-shared out-of-frame alpha sequences showed excess low generation probability.

TCRdb reprocessed the 5' RACE reads with MiXCR, giving one entry per CDR3 protein. The table lists around 500,000 distinct CDR3 sequences, around 14% of them singletons, with roughly 0.56% in the top ten. These same records also appear under a second study, on yellow fever vaccine responses in identical twins.

Sequencing was done on a sample of CD4+ T cells sorted from blood. The sequence was obtained from a woman between 18 and 29 years old in good health.

The CDR3 DNA reads TGCGCCAGCAGTGGTGCAGGGTCCTACGAGCAGTACTTC. This translates into CASSGAGSYEQYF. The chain carries TRBV5-1 and TRBJ2-7; D may be TRBD1 (5 bases). Germline CDR1 is SGHRS and CDR2 is YFSETQ. V was clipped by 5 bases and J by 1 base, with 10 bases between them. This CDR3 has 13 amino acids.